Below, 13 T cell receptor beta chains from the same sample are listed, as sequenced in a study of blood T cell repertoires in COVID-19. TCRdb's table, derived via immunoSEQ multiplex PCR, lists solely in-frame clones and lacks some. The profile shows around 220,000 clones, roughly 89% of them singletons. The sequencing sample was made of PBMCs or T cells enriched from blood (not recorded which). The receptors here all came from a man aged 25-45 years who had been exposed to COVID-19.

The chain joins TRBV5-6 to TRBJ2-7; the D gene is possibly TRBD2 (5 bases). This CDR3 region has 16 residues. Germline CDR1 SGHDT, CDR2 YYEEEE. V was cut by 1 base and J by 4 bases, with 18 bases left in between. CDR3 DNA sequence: TGTGCCAGCAGCTTGTTTGGTTCCGGGAAGGAATACGAGCAGTACTTC. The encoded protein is CASSLFGSGKEYEQYF.

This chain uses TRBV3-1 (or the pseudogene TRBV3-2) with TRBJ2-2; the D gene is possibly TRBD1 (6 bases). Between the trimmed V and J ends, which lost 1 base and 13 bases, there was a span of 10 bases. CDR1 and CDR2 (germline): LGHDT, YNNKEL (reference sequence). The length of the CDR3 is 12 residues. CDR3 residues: CASSQGGPVLFF. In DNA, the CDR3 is TGTGCCAGCAGCCAAGGGGGGCCGGTGCTGTTTTTT.

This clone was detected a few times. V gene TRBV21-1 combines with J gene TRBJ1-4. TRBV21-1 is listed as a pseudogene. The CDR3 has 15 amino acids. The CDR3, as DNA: TGTGCCAGCAGCAAGCGGCAGACCTATTATGAAAAACTGTTTTTT. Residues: CASSKRQTYYEKLFF.

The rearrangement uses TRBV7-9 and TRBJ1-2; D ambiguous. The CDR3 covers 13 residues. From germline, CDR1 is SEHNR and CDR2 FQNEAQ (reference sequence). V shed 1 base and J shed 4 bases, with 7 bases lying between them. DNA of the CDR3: TGTGCCAGCAGCTTAGGGGCAATCTATGGCTACACCTTC. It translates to CASSLGAIYGYTF.

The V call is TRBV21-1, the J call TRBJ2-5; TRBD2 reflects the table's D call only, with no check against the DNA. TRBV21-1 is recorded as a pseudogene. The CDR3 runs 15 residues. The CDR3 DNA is TGTGCCAGCAGCAACAAACCGGGACTCCAAGAGACCCAGTACTTC. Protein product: CASSNKPGLQETQYF.

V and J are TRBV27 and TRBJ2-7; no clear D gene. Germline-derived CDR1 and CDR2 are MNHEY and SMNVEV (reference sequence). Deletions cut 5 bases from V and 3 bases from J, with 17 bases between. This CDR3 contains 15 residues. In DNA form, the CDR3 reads TGTGCCAGCAGTCACACCCCTGACACCTACTACGAGCAGTACTTC. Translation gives CASSHTPDTYYEQYF.

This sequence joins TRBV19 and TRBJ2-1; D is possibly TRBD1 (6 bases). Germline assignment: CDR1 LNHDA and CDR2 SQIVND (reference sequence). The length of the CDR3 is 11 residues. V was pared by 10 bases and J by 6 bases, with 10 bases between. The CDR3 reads CATRQANEQFF. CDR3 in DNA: TGTGCCACCCGACAGGCCAATGAGCAGTTCTTC.

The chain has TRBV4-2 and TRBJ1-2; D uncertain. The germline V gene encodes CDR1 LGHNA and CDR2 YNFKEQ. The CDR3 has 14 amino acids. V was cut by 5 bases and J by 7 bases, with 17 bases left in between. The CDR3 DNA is TGTGCCAGCAGCTTACCTGAAGGGAGCCGTGGCTACACCTTC. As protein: CASSLPEGSRGYTF.

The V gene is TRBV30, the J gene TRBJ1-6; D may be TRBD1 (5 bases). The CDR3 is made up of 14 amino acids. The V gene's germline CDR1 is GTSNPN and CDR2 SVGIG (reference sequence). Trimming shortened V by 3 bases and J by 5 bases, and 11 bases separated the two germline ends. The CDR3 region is CAWRLTANNSPLHF. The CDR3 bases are TGTGCCTGGAGGTTGACAGCTAATAATTCACCCCTCCACTTT.

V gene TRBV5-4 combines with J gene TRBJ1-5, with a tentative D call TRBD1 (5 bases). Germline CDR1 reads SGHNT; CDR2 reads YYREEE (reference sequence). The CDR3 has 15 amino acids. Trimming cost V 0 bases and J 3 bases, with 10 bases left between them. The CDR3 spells CASSLAGQPNQPQHF. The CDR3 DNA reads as TGTGCCAGCAGCTTGGCCGGACAACCCAATCAGCCCCAGCATTTT.

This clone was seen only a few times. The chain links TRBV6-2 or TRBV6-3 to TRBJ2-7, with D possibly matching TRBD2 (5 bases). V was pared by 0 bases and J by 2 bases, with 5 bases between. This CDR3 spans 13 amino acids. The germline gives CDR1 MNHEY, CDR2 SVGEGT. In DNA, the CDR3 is TGTGCCAGCAGTTACTCCGGGACCTACGAGCAGTACTTC. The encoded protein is CASSYSGTYEQYF.

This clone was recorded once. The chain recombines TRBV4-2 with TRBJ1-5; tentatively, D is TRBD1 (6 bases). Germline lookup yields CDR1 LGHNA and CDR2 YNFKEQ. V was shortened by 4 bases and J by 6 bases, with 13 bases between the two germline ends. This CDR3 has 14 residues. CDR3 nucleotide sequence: TGTGCCAGCAGCCCGCGACAGGTAGGTCAGCCCCAGCATTTT. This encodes CASSPRQVGQPQHF.

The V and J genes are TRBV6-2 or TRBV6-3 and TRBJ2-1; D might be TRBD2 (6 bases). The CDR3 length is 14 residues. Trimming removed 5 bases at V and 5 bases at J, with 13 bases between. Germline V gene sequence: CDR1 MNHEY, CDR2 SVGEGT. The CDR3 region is CASSPQRAHNEQFF. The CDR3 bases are TGTGCCAGCAGTCCCCAGCGGGCTCACAATGAGCAGTTCTTC.